The source of this T cell receptor beta chain is a study of blood T cell repertoires in COVID-19. Study context: Spain, Italy and the United States supplied samples that represented acute and convalescent COVID-19. In each case, the material was cDNA or gDNA derived from T cells, B-cell-depleted T cells, or PBMCs.

CDR1 and CDR2 (germline): LNHDA, SQIVND (reference sequence). Trimming pared 4 bases from V and 0 bases from J, leaving 16 bases between. The CDR3 contains 17 residues. Authors' analysis steps: It was from reference gene primer amplification that nucleated cell counts were estimated. Profiling relied on immunoSEQ multiplex PCR, and the TCRdb table lists in-frame clones only, not all of them. The V and J calls and the clone size are those of that table, but D and trimming were determined from the DNA. The sample has around 95,000 clones; about 80% are singletons. This clone was seen only once. This clonotype originated in a woman aged 70 to 79 with acute or convalescent COVID-19. Input material: peripheral blood. V usage is TRBV19 and J usage is TRBJ2-4; D is possibly TRBD2 (6 bases). CDR3 amino acids: CASSTPGRTLAKNIQYF. In DNA, the CDR3 is TGTGCCAGTAGTACCCCGGGGAGGACCCTAGCCAAAAACATTCAGTACTTC.